The present T cell receptor beta chain was sequenced within a study of cytomegalovirus exposure and HLA in healthy donors. Looking at the study overall: Early released data had tens of millions of unique TCRs, all coming from HLA-typed donors.

Overall study findings and caveats: Relative to equally common others, HLA-associated TCR beta chains showed greater clonal expansion in a later analysis. In an earlier analysis, about 87% or about 30%: the productive usage of most TCR beta V segments. TCR association rates varied by HLA locus in a later analysis, with DRB1 highest and HLA-C lowest.

With regard to this clone: Antigen specificity is unknown.

PCR amplification relied on 60 Vbeta primers (plus 13 Jbeta primers). TCRdb's copy holds only in-frame clones and misses some; the assay was immunoSEQ multiplex PCR. The sample lists 70,000 to 95,000 clones; 62% were seen once. The TCR was taken from a woman aged 25 to 39 in good health and CMV-seropositive. Sequenced: PBMCs.

CDR3 loop: CASNLSGTGNEKLFF. The CDR3 bases are TGTGCCAGCAACCTATCCGGGACAGGGAATGAAAAACTGTTTTTT. The chain joins TRBV6-1 to TRBJ1-4; 9 positions agree with TRBD1. CDR3 size: 15 residues. Germline V gene sequence: CDR1 MNHNS, CDR2 SASEGT. V lost 7 bases and J lost 5; bases outside the gene matches: 8.